This entry features one TCR beta chain sequence. Its target is unknown. The CDR3 spans 14 residues. J lost 4 bases, V lost 0 bases, and 4 bases had no gene match. Germline CDR1 and CDR2: SGHRS and YFSETQ. TCRdb independently ran MiXCR on the 5' RACE reads; one entry per CDR3 protein. The table shows 350,000 to 500,000 distinct CDR3 sequences, with more than 15% occurring only once. This sample stems from a study of T-cell memory formation after mild COVID-19. Study-level findings and limits: Specificity for SARS-CoV-2 was not confirmed among the second-wave clones peaking on day 37. Certain responding clones were present in pre-infection memory, suggesting participation of cross-reactive memory.

Sequenced: PBMCs or a T cell subset sorted from them (not recorded which). V is TRBV5-1 and J is TRBJ2-7; TRBD1 aligns across 7 bases. The origin of this receptor is a young man who had mild COVID-19 (a few samples of this study predate the infection). Cell type and time point are not known. This chain's CDR3 is CASSLEHRGYEQYF. CDR3 coding DNA: TGCGCCAGCAGCTTGGAGCACAGGGGATACGAGCAGTACTTC.